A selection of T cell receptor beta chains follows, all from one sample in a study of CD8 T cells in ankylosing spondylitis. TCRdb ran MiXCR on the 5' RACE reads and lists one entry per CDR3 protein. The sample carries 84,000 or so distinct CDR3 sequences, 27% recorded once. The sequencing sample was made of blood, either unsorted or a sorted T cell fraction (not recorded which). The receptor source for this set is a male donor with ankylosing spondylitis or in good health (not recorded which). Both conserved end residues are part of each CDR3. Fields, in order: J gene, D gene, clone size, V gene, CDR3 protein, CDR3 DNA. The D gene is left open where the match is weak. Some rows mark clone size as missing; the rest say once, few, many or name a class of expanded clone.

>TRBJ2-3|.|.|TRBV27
CASSGSRGTSTDTQYF
TGTGCCAGCAGTGGCAGTCGGGGGACAAGCACAGATACGCAGTATTTT
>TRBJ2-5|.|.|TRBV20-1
CSARGTHRETQYF
TGCAGTGCTAGGGGGACACACCGAGAGACCCAGTACTTC
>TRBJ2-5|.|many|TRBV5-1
CASSPGLGLETQYF
TGCGCCAGCAGCCCAGGACTCGGTCTGGAGACCCAGTACTTC
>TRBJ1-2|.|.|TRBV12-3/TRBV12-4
CASSSTPTYGYTF
TGTGCCAGCAGTTCTACCCCGACCTATGGCTACACCTTC
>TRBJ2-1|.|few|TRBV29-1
CSVALSYNEQFF
TGCAGCGTTGCCCTCTCCTACAATGAGCAGTTCTTC
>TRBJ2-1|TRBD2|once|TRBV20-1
CSAPGLAGPFVFNEQFF
TGCAGTGCCCCGGGACTAGCGGGACCTTTCGTTTTCAATGAGCAGTTCTTC
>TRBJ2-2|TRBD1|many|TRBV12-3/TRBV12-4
CASSFLRQGSGELFF
TGTGCCAGCAGTTTCCTCCGACAGGGGTCCGGGGAGCTGTTTTTT
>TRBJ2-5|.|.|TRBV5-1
CASSLGYRDAKGRETQYF
TGCGCCAGCAGCTTAGGATACCGGGACGCCAAAGGACGAGAGACCCAGTACTTC
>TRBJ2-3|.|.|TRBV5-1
CASSLKHSKSTDTQYF
TGCGCCAGCAGCTTGAAACACAGCAAGTCCACAGATACGCAGTATTTT
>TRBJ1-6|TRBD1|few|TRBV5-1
CASNLHGQGNSPLHF
TGCGCCAGCAACCTCCATGGACAGGGTAATTCACCCCTCCACTTT
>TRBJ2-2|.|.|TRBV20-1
CSARSENTGELFF
TGCAGTGCTAGGTCCGAGAACACCGGGGAGCTGTTTTTT
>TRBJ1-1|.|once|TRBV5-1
CASISTHTGHTEAFF
TGCGCCAGCATTTCCACCCACACGGGCCACACTGAAGCTTTCTTT
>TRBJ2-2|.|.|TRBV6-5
CASSFGRDNTGELFF
TGTGCCAGCAGTTTCGGGCGGGACAACACCGGGGAGCTGTTTTTT
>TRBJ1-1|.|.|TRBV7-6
CASSLGGGSSEAFF
TGTGCCAGCAGCTTAGGGGGAGGAAGCTCCGAAGCTTTCTTT
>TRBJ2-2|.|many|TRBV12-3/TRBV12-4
CASSLDGEVGELFF
TGTGCCAGCAGTTTAGATGGCGAGGTCGGGGAGCTGTTTTTT
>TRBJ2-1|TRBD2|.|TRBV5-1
CASSRDATSGSDEQFF
TGCGCCAGCAGCCGGGATGCGACTAGCGGGAGCGATGAGCAGTTCTTC
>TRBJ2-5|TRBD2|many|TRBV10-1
CASSEASGYQETQYF
TGCGCCAGCAGTGAGGCTAGCGGATACCAAGAGACCCAGTACTTC
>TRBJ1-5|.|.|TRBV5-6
CASSAAGDQPQHF
TGTGCCAGCAGCGCTGCAGGGGATCAGCCCCAGCATTTT
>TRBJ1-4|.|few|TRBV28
CASYGSSTNEKLFF
TGTGCCAGCTACGGGTCATCGACTAATGAAAAACTGTTTTTT
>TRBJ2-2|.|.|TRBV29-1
CSVLPSGYGELFF
TGCAGCGTTCTCCCCTCGGGTTACGGGGAGCTGTTTTTT
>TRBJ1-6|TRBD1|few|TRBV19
CASSSRQGRISPLHF
TGTGCCAGTAGTAGCAGACAGGGGAGAATATCACCCCTCCACTTT
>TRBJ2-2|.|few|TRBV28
CASSFPRVTNTGELFF
TGTGCCAGCAGTTTTCCCAGGGTAACGAACACCGGGGAGCTGTTTTTT
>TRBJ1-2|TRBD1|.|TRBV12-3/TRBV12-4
CASSPDRDQNYGYTF
TGTGCCAGCAGCCCAGACAGGGACCAAAACTATGGCTACACCTTC
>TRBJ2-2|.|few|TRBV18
CASSSIPGELFF
TGTGCCAGCTCGTCGATTCCCGGGGAGCTGTTTTTT
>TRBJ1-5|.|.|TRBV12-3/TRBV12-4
CASSFSLDQPQHF
TGTGCCAGCAGTTTTTCGTTGGATCAGCCCCAGCATTTT
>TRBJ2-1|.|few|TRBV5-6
CASSPGRHEQFF
TGTGCCAGCAGCCCTGGGCGGCATGAGCAGTTCTTC
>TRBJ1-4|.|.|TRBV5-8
CASSLAWAANEKLFF
TGTGCCAGCAGCTTGGCCTGGGCAGCTAATGAAAAACTGTTTTTT
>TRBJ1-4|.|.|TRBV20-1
CSARETEEEKLFF
TGCAGTGCCCGCGAGACCGAAGAGGAAAAACTGTTTTTT
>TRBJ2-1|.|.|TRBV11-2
CASLNGYNEQFF
TGTGCCAGCTTAAATGGCTACAATGAGCAGTTCTTC
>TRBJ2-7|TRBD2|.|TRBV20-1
CSPSPGGSEQYF
TGCAGTCCTTCCCCGGGGGGTAGCGAGCAGTACTTC
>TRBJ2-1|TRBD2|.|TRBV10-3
CAISQAGGGNNEQFF
TGTGCCATCAGCCAAGCGGGAGGGGGTAACAATGAGCAGTTCTTC